The rows below give T cell receptor beta chains drawn from one sample of a study of blood T cells in healthy people across ages. TCRdb reprocessed the 5' RACE reads via MiXCR and lists one record per CDR3 protein. The sample has about 1,000,000 distinct CDR3 sequences, 45% seen once. The sample comprised blood. Receptors were obtained from a woman in her sixties in good health. Both conserved end residues are trimmed from each CDR3. Size is stated for part of the rows, as once, few or many counts, or as a class when the clone is expanded.

clone_size	v_call	cdr3_length	j_call	cdr3_aa
.	TRBV5-1	10	TRBJ2-1	ASSHQDNEQF
.	TRBV5-1	14	TRBJ2-1	ASSLAPSGRAYEQF
.	TRBV18	13	TRBJ1-5	ASSLKARSYQPQH
.	TRBV18	16	TRBJ2-7	ASSPFGPQAGHSYEQY
.	TRBV15	10	TRBJ2-1	ATSRHPQQQF
.	TRBV5-1	12	TRBJ2-7	ASSYGQGAFEQY
few	TRBV7-8	13	TRBJ2-1	ASSSAGTRNNEQF
once	TRBV7-9	13	TRBJ2-3	ASSRSGTGTDTQY
few	TRBV20-1	14	TRBJ1-4	SATNFRQGGNEKLF
.	TRBV10-1	11	TRBJ2-1	ASSDSWANEQF
few	TRBV27	13	TRBJ1-5	ASSLDRGSNQPQH
.	TRBV29-1	9	TRBJ2-7	SVEEAREQY
.	TRBV5-6	13	TRBJ2-1	ASSYGLAGANEQF
.	TRBV25-1	14	TRBJ2-5	ASSEGRTLQKETQY
many	TRBV11-2	13	TRBJ2-1	ASSPRGGSYNEQF
.	TRBV4-1	12	TRBJ2-7	ASSHNRAHYEQY
.	TRBV20-1	13	TRBJ2-3	SARDQREITDTQY
many	TRBV11-2	11	TRBJ2-7	ASSLDPSYEQY
.	TRBV7-3	18	TRBJ2-1	ASSLKAGTSGRAEFNEQF
.	TRBV20-1	10	TRBJ2-5	SARGDGETQY
few	TRBV27	12	TRBJ1-2	ASSLDRTGNGYT
few	TRBV6-1	15	TRBJ2-7	ASSEVGLANLHYEQY
few	TRBV5-6	13	TRBJ2-3	ASKGVRRATDTQY